This TCR beta chain is from a study of cytotoxic CD8 clonotypes in ibrutinib-treated CLL. In germline, CDR1 is SEHNR, CDR2 FQNEAQ (reference sequence). V lost 3 bases and J lost 4; bases outside the gene matches: 4. This CDR3 contains 14 residues. Sequencing was performed with immunoSEQ multiplex PCR; in TCRdb, only in-frame clones are kept and a portion is missing. The sample yields 160,000 or so clones, more than 65% seen once. The TCR was taken from a human donor with chronic lymphocytic leukemia. The sample consisted of PBMCs, taken after 12 months of ibrutinib treatment. V and J are TRBV7-9 and TRBJ1-1, with 8 positions matching TRBD1. CDR3 bases: TGTGCCAGCAGCTTGACGACAGGGGTCACTGAAGCTTTCTTT. This codes for CASSLTTGVTEAFF.